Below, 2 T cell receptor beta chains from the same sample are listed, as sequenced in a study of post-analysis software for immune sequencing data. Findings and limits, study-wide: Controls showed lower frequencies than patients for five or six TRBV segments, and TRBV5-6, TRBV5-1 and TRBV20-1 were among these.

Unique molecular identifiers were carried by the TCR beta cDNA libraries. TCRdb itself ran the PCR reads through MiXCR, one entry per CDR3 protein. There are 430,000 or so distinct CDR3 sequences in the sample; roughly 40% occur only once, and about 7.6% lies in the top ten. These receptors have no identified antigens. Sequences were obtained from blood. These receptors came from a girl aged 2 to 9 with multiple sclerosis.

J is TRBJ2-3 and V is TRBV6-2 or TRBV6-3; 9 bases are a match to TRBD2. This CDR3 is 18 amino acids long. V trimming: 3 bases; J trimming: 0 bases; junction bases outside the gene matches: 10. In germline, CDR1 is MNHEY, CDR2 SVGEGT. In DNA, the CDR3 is TGTGCCAGCAGTTATCTGGCGGGAGGGGATTTTAGCACAGATACGCAGTATTTT. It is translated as CASSYLAGGDFSTDTQYF.

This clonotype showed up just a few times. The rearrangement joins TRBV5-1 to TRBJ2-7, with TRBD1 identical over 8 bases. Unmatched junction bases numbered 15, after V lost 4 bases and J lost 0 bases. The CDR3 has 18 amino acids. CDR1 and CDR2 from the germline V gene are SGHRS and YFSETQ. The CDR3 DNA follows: TGCGCCAGCAGCCACACTCCCCCCCACAGGGGGAACTCCTACGAGCAGTACTTC. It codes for CASSHTPPHRGNSYEQYF.